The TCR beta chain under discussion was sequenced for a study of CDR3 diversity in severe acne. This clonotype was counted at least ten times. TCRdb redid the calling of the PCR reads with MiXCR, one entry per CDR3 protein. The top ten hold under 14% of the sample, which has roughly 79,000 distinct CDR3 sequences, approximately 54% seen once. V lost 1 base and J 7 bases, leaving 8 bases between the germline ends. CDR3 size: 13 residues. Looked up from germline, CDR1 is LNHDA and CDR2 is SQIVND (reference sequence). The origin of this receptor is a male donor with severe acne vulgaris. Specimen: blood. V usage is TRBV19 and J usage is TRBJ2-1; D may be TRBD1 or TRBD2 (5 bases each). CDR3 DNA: TGTGCCAGTAGTATAGCTTGGGGGAATGAGCAGTTCTTC. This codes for CASSIAWGNEQFF.